A selection of T cell receptor beta chains follows, all from one sample in a study of T-cell reconstitution after alpha-beta-depleted transplantation in children. TCRdb independently ran MiXCR on the PCR reads; one entry per CDR3 protein. The profile shows a few hundred thousand distinct CDR3 sequences, 25% to 30% of them singletons. Sample: PBMCs, taken before TCRalphabeta/CD19-depleted stem cell transplant. These receptor sequences come from a boy in the first two years of life with Wiskott-Aldrich syndrome, due to receive a stem cell transplant. Each CDR3 is given with its conserved first and last residue. A D gene is named only where the DNA matches it firmly. Only part of the rows carry a size: once, few, many, or a class if the clone is expanded.

v_call: TRBV10-1; d_call: TRBD2; clone_size: .; j_call: TRBJ2-5; cdr3_aa: CASSESSGSWETQYF; cdr3_nt: TGCGCCAGCAGTGAGTCTAGCGGGAGTTGGGAGACCCAGTACTTC
v_call: TRBV5-1; d_call: TRBD1; clone_size: few; j_call: TRBJ2-3; cdr3_aa: CASSPGGEDTQYF; cdr3_nt: TGCGCCAGCAGCCCAGGGGGAGAGGATACGCAGTATTTT
v_call: TRBV28; d_call: TRBD2; clone_size: few; j_call: TRBJ2-7; cdr3_aa: CASSYKREVYFYEQYF; cdr3_nt: TGTGCCAGCAGTTACAAGCGGGAGGTATACTTCTACGAGCAGTACTTC
v_call: TRBV5-1; d_call: TRBD2; clone_size: .; j_call: TRBJ2-7; cdr3_aa: CASSTVAGGYYEQYF; cdr3_nt: TGCGCCAGCAGCACCGTAGCGGGTGGATACTACGAGCAGTACTTC
v_call: TRBV10-3; d_call: .; clone_size: .; j_call: TRBJ2-1; cdr3_aa: CAISEGANEQFF; cdr3_nt: TGTGCCATCAGTGAAGGAGCTAATGAGCAGTTCTTC
v_call: TRBV7-2; d_call: .; clone_size: few; j_call: TRBJ2-1; cdr3_aa: CASSLIGKEQFF; cdr3_nt: TGTGCCAGCAGCTTAATCGGAAAGGAGCAGTTCTTC
v_call: TRBV5-1; d_call: TRBD2; clone_size: .; j_call: TRBJ2-1; cdr3_aa: CASSCKLTSGLYNEQFF; cdr3_nt: TGCGCCAGCAGCTGCAAGTTGACTAGCGGATTGTACAATGAGCAGTTCTTC
v_call: TRBV5-1; d_call: .; clone_size: many; j_call: TRBJ1-5; cdr3_aa: CASSLEGQPQHF; cdr3_nt: TGTGCCAGCAGCTTAGAGGGACAGCCCCAGCATTTT
v_call: TRBV9; d_call: .; clone_size: few; j_call: TRBJ2-7; cdr3_aa: CASSVASDTEQYF; cdr3_nt: TGTGCCAGCAGCGTAGCTTCCGACACCGAGCAGTACTTC
v_call: TRBV27; d_call: TRBD1; clone_size: .; j_call: TRBJ1-2; cdr3_aa: CASSFTGAYGYTF; cdr3_nt: TGTGCCAGCAGTTTCACAGGGGCCTATGGCTACACCTTC
v_call: TRBV19; d_call: TRBD1; clone_size: few; j_call: TRBJ2-2; cdr3_aa: CASTSGTGANTGELFF; cdr3_nt: TGTGCCAGTACCAGTGGGACAGGCGCGAACACCGGGGAGCTGTTTTTT
v_call: TRBV30; d_call: .; clone_size: .; j_call: TRBJ1-2; cdr3_aa: CAWKGPYGYTF; cdr3_nt: TGTGCCTGGAAGGGTCCTTATGGCTACACCTTC
v_call: TRBV7-8; d_call: .; clone_size: .; j_call: TRBJ1-4; cdr3_aa: CASSNQGGGTRKKLFF; cdr3_nt: TGTGCCAGCAGCAACCAGGGCGGGGGTACGAGGAAAAAACTGTTTTTT
v_call: TRBV5-6; d_call: .; clone_size: .; j_call: TRBJ2-5; cdr3_aa: CASSLRRSAGETQYF; cdr3_nt: TGTGCCAGCAGCTTACGTCGGAGCGCGGGAGAGACCCAGTACTTC
v_call: TRBV5-1; d_call: TRBD1; clone_size: .; j_call: TRBJ2-7; cdr3_aa: CASSQGDRSSEQYF; cdr3_nt: TGCGCCAGCTCCCAGGGGGACAGGTCGTCCGAGCAGTACTTC
v_call: TRBV5-1; d_call: .; clone_size: .; j_call: TRBJ2-1; cdr3_aa: CASSSQGFVAYNEQFF; cdr3_nt: TGCGCCAGCAGCTCCCAGGGATTTGTCGCCTACAATGAGCAGTTCTTC
v_call: TRBV5-1; d_call: .; clone_size: .; j_call: TRBJ1-1; cdr3_aa: CASSFSTSGREAFF; cdr3_nt: TGCGCCAGCAGCTTCTCTACTAGTGGCAGAGAAGCTTTCTTT
v_call: TRBV29-1; d_call: .; clone_size: once; j_call: TRBJ2-2; cdr3_aa: CSVELGRNTGELFF; cdr3_nt: TGCAGCGTTGAACTGGGGCGGAACACCGGGGAGCTGTTTTTT
v_call: TRBV3-1; d_call: .; clone_size: few; j_call: TRBJ2-2; cdr3_aa: CASSHPGQIKTGELFF; cdr3_nt: TGTGCCAGCAGCCACCCCGGACAGATCAAGACCGGGGAGCTGTTTTTT
v_call: TRBV20-1; d_call: TRBD1; clone_size: few; j_call: TRBJ2-7; cdr3_aa: CSARSGTGRFLAYNEQYF; cdr3_nt: TGCAGTGCTAGATCCGGGACAGGAAGATTCTTGGCTTACAACGAGCAGTACTTC
v_call: TRBV7-4; d_call: .; clone_size: .; j_call: TRBJ1-1; cdr3_aa: CASTHVQAEAFF; cdr3_nt: TGTGCCAGCACCCACGTACAGGCTGAAGCTTTCTTT
v_call: TRBV4-1; d_call: .; clone_size: few; j_call: TRBJ2-3; cdr3_aa: CASSQDRSTGTDTQYF; cdr3_nt: TGCGCCAGCAGCCAAGACAGGTCTACGGGCACAGATACGCAGTATTTT
v_call: TRBV5-6; d_call: .; clone_size: few; j_call: TRBJ2-2; cdr3_aa: CASSLKFGRAGELFF; cdr3_nt: TGTGCCAGCAGCTTGAAGTTCGGAAGAGCCGGGGAGCTGTTTTTT
v_call: TRBV12-3/TRBV12-4; d_call: .; clone_size: .; j_call: TRBJ1-5; cdr3_aa: CASSLGGVSQPQHF; cdr3_nt: TGTGCCAGCAGTTTGGGAGGAGTCAGTCAGCCCCAGCATTTT
v_call: TRBV12-3/TRBV12-4; d_call: .; clone_size: .; j_call: TRBJ1-1; cdr3_aa: CASSKTLNTEAFF; cdr3_nt: TGTGCCAGCAGCAAGACACTGAACACTGAAGCTTTCTTT
v_call: TRBV6-2/TRBV6-3; d_call: .; clone_size: .; j_call: TRBJ2-1; cdr3_aa: CASSWSYNEQFF; cdr3_nt: TGTGCCAGCAGTTGGAGTTACAATGAGCAGTTCTTC
v_call: TRBV15; d_call: TRBD1; clone_size: few; j_call: TRBJ2-7; cdr3_aa: CATSREGQASYEQYF; cdr3_nt: TGTGCCACCAGCAGAGAGGGACAGGCGTCCTACGAGCAGTACTTC
v_call: TRBV19; d_call: TRBD2; clone_size: few; j_call: TRBJ2-7; cdr3_aa: CASSMGGAYEQYF; cdr3_nt: TGTGCCAGTAGTATGGGAGGGGCCTACGAGCAGTACTTC
v_call: TRBV2; d_call: TRBD2; clone_size: .; j_call: TRBJ2-5; cdr3_aa: CASSVLAVLETQYF; cdr3_nt: TGTGCCAGCAGCGTACTAGCGGTGCTGGAGACCCAGTACTTC
v_call: TRBV12-3/TRBV12-4; d_call: .; clone_size: few; j_call: TRBJ2-7; cdr3_aa: CASSLVRQGFEQYF; cdr3_nt: TGTGCCAGCAGTTTAGTGCGGCAGGGGTTCGAGCAGTACTTC
v_call: TRBV29-1; d_call: .; clone_size: .; j_call: TRBJ1-1; cdr3_aa: CSGRTGITEAFF; cdr3_nt: TGCAGCGGCCGAACAGGGATCACTGAAGCTTTCTTT
v_call: TRBV20-1; d_call: TRBD1; clone_size: .; j_call: TRBJ1-2; cdr3_aa: CSARDPTGSNYGYTF; cdr3_nt: TGCAGTGCTAGAGATCCGACAGGGTCTAACTATGGCTACACCTTC
v_call: TRBV4-1; d_call: .; clone_size: .; j_call: TRBJ2-3; cdr3_aa: CASSQGGGRTDTQYF; cdr3_nt: TGCGCCAGCAGCCAAGGTGGCGGACGCACAGATACGCAGTATTTT
v_call: TRBV5-1; d_call: TRBD2; clone_size: many; j_call: TRBJ2-1; cdr3_aa: CASSWGLAGVSYNEQFF; cdr3_nt: TGCGCCAGCAGCTGGGGACTAGCGGGAGTATCCTACAATGAGCAGTTCTTC
v_call: TRBV5-5; d_call: .; clone_size: .; j_call: TRBJ1-1; cdr3_aa: CASSLEFRFRTEAFF; cdr3_nt: TGTGCCAGCAGCTTGGAGTTCAGGTTTCGCACTGAAGCTTTCTTT
v_call: TRBV9; d_call: .; clone_size: many; j_call: TRBJ2-1; cdr3_aa: CASSVGSYNEQFF; cdr3_nt: TGTGCCAGCAGCGTAGGGTCCTACAATGAGCAGTTCTTC
v_call: TRBV29-1; d_call: .; clone_size: few; j_call: TRBJ2-5; cdr3_aa: CSVGRGFEGGTQYF; cdr3_nt: TGCAGCGTCGGACGGGGCTTCGAAGGAGGGACCCAGTACTTC
v_call: TRBV28; d_call: TRBD1; clone_size: .; j_call: TRBJ2-2; cdr3_aa: CASSTTGTTGELFF; cdr3_nt: TGTGCCAGCAGTACGACAGGGACCACCGGGGAGCTGTTTTTT
v_call: TRBV28; d_call: TRBD2; clone_size: few; j_call: TRBJ2-3; cdr3_aa: CASSFGGLAGRDTQYF; cdr3_nt: TGTGCCAGCAGTTTTGGGGGACTAGCGGGAAGAGATACGCAGTATTTT
v_call: TRBV11-1; d_call: .; clone_size: .; j_call: TRBJ2-3; cdr3_aa: CASSPKGLNTDTQYF; cdr3_nt: TGTGCCAGCAGCCCGAAGGGCTTAAACACAGATACGCAGTATTTT
v_call: TRBV20-1; d_call: TRBD2; clone_size: .; j_call: TRBJ2-3; cdr3_aa: CSATRLAGGMGTDTQYF; cdr3_nt: TGCAGTGCTACACGACTAGCGGGAGGGATGGGAACAGATACGCAGTATTTT
v_call: TRBV7-2; d_call: .; clone_size: .; j_call: TRBJ2-3; cdr3_aa: CASSSAGLLTDTQYF; cdr3_nt: TGTGCCAGCAGCTCCGCGGGACTTCTCACAGATACGCAGTATTTT
v_call: TRBV10-2; d_call: .; clone_size: few; j_call: TRBJ2-1; cdr3_aa: CASSEFAGVGTLEQFF; cdr3_nt: TGCGCCAGCAGTGAGTTCGCCGGGGTTGGGACCCTCGAGCAGTTCTTC
v_call: TRBV6-5; d_call: .; clone_size: few; j_call: TRBJ2-1; cdr3_aa: CASRGGGNEQFF; cdr3_nt: TGTGCCTCACGTGGAGGAGGCAATGAGCAGTTCTTC
v_call: TRBV29-1; d_call: .; clone_size: .; j_call: TRBJ2-1; cdr3_aa: CSVEKVYGSDEQFF; cdr3_nt: TGCAGCGTTGAGAAAGTTTATGGATCGGATGAGCAGTTCTTC
v_call: TRBV27; d_call: .; clone_size: .; j_call: TRBJ2-1; cdr3_aa: CASSFNIPSSYNEQFF; cdr3_nt: TGTGCCAGCAGTTTTAATATACCCAGCTCCTACAATGAGCAGTTCTTC